Following are 16 T cell receptor beta chains from one sample sequenced in a study of blood T cell repertoires in COVID-19. Sequencing was performed with immunoSEQ multiplex PCR; in TCRdb, only in-frame clones are kept and a portion is missing. The table has around 250,000 clones, about 90% seen once; the top ten hold around 1%. The sequenced material came from PBMCs or T cells enriched from blood (not recorded which). All receptors come from a man aged 50 to 59 who had been exposed to COVID-19.

The chain couples TRBV14 to TRBJ1-3, with a weak D call TRBD1 (5 bases). This CDR3 has 18 amino acids. Germline V gene data show CDR1 as SGHDN and CDR2 as FVKESK. V lost 4 bases and J 2 bases, leaving 21 bases between the germline ends. CDR3 amino acids: CASSPGAPGGRPGNTIYF. The CDR3 DNA is TGTGCCAGCAGCCCAGGAGCCCCCGGGGGAAGACCTGGAAACACCATATATTTT.

This clone appeared once. The genes are TRBV28 and TRBJ2-7; a weak D match, TRBD1 (7 bases). This CDR3 has 13 residues. In germline, CDR1 is MDHEN, CDR2 SYDVKM. The V end lost 5 bases, the J end lost 10 bases, and 18 bases lay between the germline ends. In DNA, the CDR3 is TGTGCCAGCAGTGGAGGGGGGCGGGACAGCCAGTACGTC. Protein: CASSGGGRDSQYV.

The chain links TRBV7-3 to TRBJ2-1; the D is unclear. Germline loops: CDR1 SGHTA, CDR2 FQGTGA. CDR3 length: 13 amino acids. Trimming pared 5 bases from V and 4 bases from J, leaving 9 bases between. The CDR3 DNA is TGTGCCAGCAGCCAGACTTCATACAATGAGCAGTTCTTC. It translates to CASSQTSYNEQFF.

The gene calls are TRBV27 and TRBJ1-1; D is undetermined. V shed 3 bases and J shed 7 bases, with 9 bases lying between them. CDR1 and CDR2 (germline): MNHEY, SMNVEV (reference sequence). The CDR3 consists of 12 residues. Here the CDR3 reads CASSLRGDEAFF. Here the CDR3 DNA reads TGTGCCAGCAGTTTGAGAGGAGATGAAGCTTTCTTT.

The V gene is TRBV11-2, the J gene TRBJ1-2, with a possible D match to TRBD1 (5 bases). This CDR3 contains 15 residues. Germline V gene sequence: CDR1 SGHAT, CDR2 FQNNGV. Deletions cut 0 bases from V and 8 bases from J, with 16 bases between. CDR3 bases: TGTGCCAGCAGCTTAGATCGAGGAGGGGCGGAGGGCTACACCTTC. Protein product: CASSLDRGGAEGYTF.

The chain couples TRBV28 to TRBJ1-2; D remains ambiguous. The germline gives CDR1 MDHEN, CDR2 SYDVKM. This CDR3 has 13 residues. Trimming shortened V by 8 bases and J by 4 bases, and 14 bases separated the two germline ends. The CDR3 DNA reads TGTGCCAGCCGCTCTTCCGAGGTCTATGGCTACACCTTC. Its protein product is CASRSSEVYGYTF.

The CDR3 DNA follows: TGTGCCAGCAGCACTTGGACAGGGAAGAATTCACCCCTCCACTTT. The encoded protein is CASSTWTGKNSPLHF. The chain joins TRBV11-2 to TRBJ1-6, with TRBD1 matching 8 bases. V trimming: 5 bases; J trimming: 7 bases; junction bases outside the gene matches: 7. This CDR3 contains 15 residues. Looked up from germline, CDR1 is SGHAT and CDR2 is FQNNGV.

In this sample, this clone turned up a few times. The chain combines TRBV7-9 with TRBJ1-2; D perhaps matches TRBD1 (5 bases). This CDR3 is 16 amino acids long. Germline-derived CDR1 and CDR2 are SEHNR and FQNEAQ (reference sequence). V gave up 4 bases and J gave up 4 bases, with 19 bases separating them. CDR3 bases: TGTGCCAGCAGCTCAGCCGGGACGGAGGGGATCTATGGCTACACCTTC. Translating gives CASSSAGTEGIYGYTF. Together with reference TRBV7-9 and TRBJ1-2, the CDR3 gives the full variable domain: DTGVSQNPRHKITKRGQNVTFRCDPISEHNRLYWYRQTLGQGPEFLTYFQNEAQLEKSRLLSDRFSAERPKGSFSTLEIQRTEQGDSAMYLCASSSAGTEGIYGYTFGSGTRLTVV.

The V gene is TRBV12-2, the J gene TRBJ2-1; the DNA was not used to check the table's D call, TRBD2. TRBV12-2 is termed a pseudogene. The CDR3 contains 17 residues. The CDR3 loop reads CASRLARLPGGLHEQFF. The CDR3 nucleotides read TGTGCAAGTCGCTTAGCGAGGTTACCGGGAGGGTTGCATGAGCAGTTCTTC.

CDR3 sequence: CASSLAGAGSGNTIYF. The DNA for the CDR3 is TGCGCCAGCAGCTTGGCAGGGGCCGGCTCTGGAAACACCATATATTTT. The chain uses TRBV5-1 and TRBJ1-3; a possible D gene is TRBD1 (6 bases). Trimming left V 0 bases short and J 0 bases short, with 10 bases between. Germline-derived CDR1 and CDR2 are SGHRS and YFSETQ. This CDR3 spans 16 amino acids. Filled out from reference TRBV5-1 and TRBJ1-3, the complete variable domain reads KAGVTQTPRYLIKTRGQQVTLSCSPISGHRSVSWYQQTPGQGLQFLFEYFSETQRNKGNFPGRFSGRQFSNSRSEMNVSTLELGDSALYLCASSLAGAGSGNTIYFGEGSWLTVV.

The rearrangement links TRBV9 to TRBJ1-5; tentatively, D is TRBD1 (6 bases). The V gene's germline CDR1 is SGDLS and CDR2 YYNGEE. V was clipped by 0 bases and J by 4 bases, with 11 bases between them. The CDR3 covers 15 residues. The CDR3 protein is CASSVGQDINQPQHF. The CDR3 DNA is TGTGCCAGCAGCGTAGGACAGGACATAAATCAGCCCCAGCATTTT.

The chain couples TRBV28 to TRBJ2-3; D may be TRBD2 (7 bases). Trimming took off 7 bases at V and 4 bases at J, with 15 bases between the two ends. This CDR3 contains 14 residues. The germline CDR1 and CDR2 sequences are MDHEN and SYDVKM. The CDR3 DNA sequence: TGTGCCAGCAAAGGGGGGGCGACCCCAGATACGCAGTATTTT. This gives the protein CASKGGATPDTQYF.

This sequence joins TRBV2 and TRBJ1-1; TRBD1 matches at 7 bases. The junction had 13 bases not matched to a gene; V was cut back by 8 bases and J by 1 base. This CDR3 region has 16 residues. Germline loops: CDR1 SNHLY, CDR2 FYNNEI. DNA of the CDR3: TGTGCCAGCCCAGGACAGGCTGACCCGACGAACACTGAAGCTTTCTTT. It is translated as CASPGQADPTNTEAFF. The full variable domain, completed using reference TRBV2 and TRBJ1-1, is EPEVTQTPSHQVTQMGQEVILRCVPISNHLYFYWYRQILGQKVEFLVSFYNNEISEKSEIFDDQFSVERPDGSNFTLKIRSTKLEDSAMYFCASPGQADPTNTEAFFGQGTRLTVV.

The chain combines TRBV9 with TRBJ2-5, with 7 bases lining up with TRBD2. This CDR3 contains 15 residues. The V segment lost 0 bases and the J segment 4 bases; nucleotides outside the gene matches: 6. Germline V gene sequence: CDR1 SGDLS, CDR2 YYNGEE. CDR3 in amino acids: CASSVARTGGETQYF. The CDR3 bases are TGTGCCAGCAGCGTAGCCAGGACGGGAGGAGAGACCCAGTACTTC.

The chain couples TRBV5-5 to TRBJ1-3; D unresolved. CDR3 size: 14 residues. CDR1 is SGHKS, CDR2 YYEKEE, per germline (reference sequence). V lost 0 bases to trimming and J lost 4 bases, with 8 bases between them. CDR3 region: CASSLAGRGNTIYF. As DNA, the CDR3 is TGTGCCAGCAGCTTGGCTGGGCGCGGAAACACCATATATTTT. Full variable domain (outside the CDR3, taken from reference TRBV5-5 and TRBJ1-3): DAGVTQSPTHLIKTRGQQVTLRCSPISGHKSVSWYQQVLGQGPQFIFQYYEKEERGRGNFPDRFSARQFPNYSSELNVNALLLGDSALYLCASSLAGRGNTIYFGEGSWLTVV.

This clone appeared once. The rearrangement links TRBV10-3 to TRBJ1-5; the D is unclear. Germline loops: CDR1 ENHRY, CDR2 SYGVKD. V lost 7 bases and J lost 3, with 10 bases in between. CDR3 length: 13 residues. CDR3: CAINEHYNQPQHF. CDR3 in DNA: TGTGCCATCAATGAACACTACAATCAGCCCCAGCATTTT.